The 13 T cell receptor beta chains in this list originate from one sample, sequenced in a study of blood T cell repertoires in COVID-19. Sequenced by immunoSEQ multiplex PCR; TCRdb stores in-frame clones only, minus some. The table has 270,000 or so clones, about 90% seen once. The sequenced material came from PBMCs or T cells enriched from blood (not recorded which). The receptors shown here come from a young woman with acute COVID-19.

The chain has TRBV25-1 and TRBJ1-6; TRBD1 is a possible D gene (6 bases). V was cut by 6 bases and J by 4 bases, with 10 bases left in between. Germline V lookup: CDR1 MGHDK, CDR2 SYGVNS. The CDR3 covers 14 residues. Here the CDR3 reads CASRDSIYNSPLHF. CDR3 DNA: TGTGCCAGCAGGGACAGCATATATAATTCACCCCTCCACTTT. The variable domain in full, completed from reference TRBV25-1 and TRBJ1-6, reads EADIYQTPRYLVIGTGKKITLECSQTMGHDKMYWYQQDPGMELHLIHYSYGVNSTEKGDLSSESTVSRIRTEHFPLTLESARPSHTSQYLCASRDSIYNSPLHFGNGTRLTVT.

The gene calls are TRBV5-1 and TRBJ2-2; 9 bases line up with TRBD2. CDR1 is SGHRS, CDR2 YFSETQ, per germline. The CDR3 sequence is 16 residues long. Unmatched junction bases numbered 5, after V lost 4 bases and J lost 1 base. The CDR3 reads CASSMSSGMNTGELFF. The CDR3 DNA follows: TGCGCCAGCAGCATGTCTAGCGGGATGAACACCGGGGAGCTGTTTTTT. The entire variable domain, with the rest obtained from reference TRBV5-1 and TRBJ2-2, is as follows: KAGVTQTPRYLIKTRGQQVTLSCSPISGHRSVSWYQQTPGQGLQFLFEYFSETQRNKGNFPGRFSGRQFSNSRSEMNVSTLELGDSALYLCASSMSSGMNTGELFFGEGSRLTVL.

V gene TRBV28 combines with J gene TRBJ1-6; tentative D call: TRBD1 (6 bases). V was cut by 6 bases and J by 7 bases, with 13 bases left in between. Germline V CDR1 and CDR2: MDHEN, SYDVKM. This CDR3 has 14 residues. CDR3: CASSGGQGNSPLHF. CDR3 nucleotides: TGTGCCAGCAGCGGGGGGCAGGGGAATTCACCCCTCCACTTT.

The CDR3 region has the DNA TGCGCCAGCAGCTCTCTAGCGGCTATGAATGAGCAGTTCTTC. Residues: CASSSLAAMNEQFF. The chain employs TRBV5-1 and TRBJ2-1; the match to TRBD2 covers 7 bases. V lost 3 bases and J lost 7; bases outside the gene matches: 7. Germline V CDR1 and CDR2: SGHRS, YFSETQ. The CDR3 is 14 amino acids.

This sequence joins TRBV5-1 and TRBJ2-7; D perhaps matches TRBD2 (5 bases). The CDR3 runs 14 residues. Germline lookup yields CDR1 SGHRS and CDR2 YFSETQ. V was cut by 4 bases and J by 2 bases, with 13 bases left in between. The CDR3, as DNA: TGCGCCAGCAGCCAAATCGGGAAAACCTACGAGCAGTACTTC. Its protein product is CASSQIGKTYEQYF.

The chain recombines TRBV19 with TRBJ2-3; 7 bases align to TRBD1. Germline V lookup: CDR1 LNHDA, CDR2 SQIVND (reference sequence). J lost 2 bases, V lost 4 bases, and 6 bases had no gene match. This CDR3 is 15 amino acids long. The CDR3 loop is CASSTLGQTTDTQYF. In nucleotides, the CDR3 is TGTGCCAGTAGTACCTTGGGACAGACCACAGATACGCAGTATTTT.

J is TRBJ2-3 and V is TRBV2; 10 bases map to TRBD2. V lost 9 bases and J lost 3; bases outside the gene matches: 6. The CDR3 totals 14 residues. Per germline, CDR1 SNHLY and CDR2 FYNNEI. The CDR3 nucleotides are TGTGCCAGTACCGGGACTAGCGAGACAGATACGCAGTATTTT. Protein: CASTGTSETDTQYF.

The J gene is TRBJ2-1, the V gene TRBV19; 8 positions match TRBD2. Per germline, CDR1 LNHDA and CDR2 SQIVND (reference sequence). The junction had 3 bases not matched to a gene; V was cut back by 0 bases and J by 5 bases. The CDR3 length is 15 residues. CDR3 in DNA: TGTGCCAGTAGTATAGACGGCGGGAGGCACAATGAGCAGTTCTTC. This translates into CASSIDGGRHNEQFF.

This chain connects TRBV6-1 to TRBJ2-1; 11 bases line up with TRBD1. The CDR3 spans 16 residues. Germline V CDR1 and CDR2: MNHNS, SASEGT. After removal of 4 bases from V and 3 bases from J, the junction contained 5 bases not matched to a gene. DNA of the CDR3: TGTGCCAGCAGTGGTCGGACAGGGGGCGGCTACAATGAGCAGTTCTTC. Its protein is CASSGRTGGGYNEQFF.

The DNA for the CDR3 is TGTGCCAGCAGCCAAGAAGGGACTAGCAGCTACAATGAGCAGTTCTTC. This codes for CASSQEGTSSYNEQFF. The rearrangement joins TRBV4-2 to TRBJ2-1, with TRBD2 matching over 9 bases. The germline V gene encodes CDR1 LGHNA and CDR2 YNFKEQ. V trimming: 0 bases; J trimming: 3 bases; junction bases outside the gene matches: 3. There are 16 residues in the CDR3.

This clone has just one count. The CDR3 sequence: CASSLDDISNQPQHF. CDR3 coding DNA: TGTGCCAGCAGTTTAGATGACATTAGCAATCAGCCCCAGCATTTT. This chain connects TRBV28 to TRBJ1-5; no clear D gene. The ends were cut back, 2 bases at V and 0 bases at J, with 8 bases in the middle. Germline V gene lookup returns CDR1 MDHEN and CDR2 SYDVKM. The CDR3 covers 15 residues. The whole variable domain, remainder taken from reference TRBV28 and TRBJ1-5, is DVKVTQSSRYLVKRTGEKVFLECVQDMDHENMFWYRQDPGLGLRLIYFSYDVKMKEKGDIPEGYSVSREKKERFSLILESASTNQTSMYLCASSLDDISNQPQHFGDGTRLSIL.

The chain has TRBV13 and TRBJ2-7, with a tentative D call TRBD1 (5 bases). Germline CDR1 reads PRHDT; CDR2 reads FYEKMQ (reference sequence). Trimming stripped 2 bases from V and 6 bases from J, with 14 bases between. There are 14 residues in the CDR3. The CDR3 DNA is TGTGCCAGCAGCTTACAGGGCCTGGCGATCGAGCAGTACTTC. It encodes CASSLQGLAIEQYF.

In nucleotides, the CDR3 is TGTGCCAGCAGCTTAGGCGGGAACACAGGAACAGATACGCAGTATTTT. This sequence encodes CASSLGGNTGTDTQYF. The chain couples TRBV7-3 to TRBJ2-3; D possibly corresponds to TRBD2 (6 bases). V lost 2 bases, J lost 3 bases, and 15 bases lay in between. CDR3 length: 16 residues. From germline, CDR1 is SGHTA and CDR2 FQGTGA. The full variable domain, in which reference TRBV7-3 and TRBJ2-3 provide the parts outside the CDR3, is GAGVSQTPSNKVTEKGKYVELRCDPISGHTALYWYRQSLGQGPEFLIYFQGTGAADDSGLPNDRFFAVRPEGSVSTLKIQRTERGDSAVYLCASSLGGNTGTDTQYFGPGTRLTVL.